The present entry profiles one T cell receptor (beta chain) with its context. This clone has a handful of counts. No cognate antigen has been identified for it. Base qualities are missing; no much larger clone stands one base away. The sample belongs to a study of cytomegalovirus exposure and HLA in healthy donors (dated by TCRdb to the late 2010s). Concerning the study at large: An earlier analysis of 587 of the donors reported 276 Gb of sequence data and 117 million unique TCR beta sequences obtained from around 190 million T cells. Roughly 300 gigabases of sequencing data and 70 million to 85 million unique TCR sequences were included in an early release covering 500 to 750 HLA-typed donors. Among the roughly 380 genotyped donors, about 83% belonged to the genetic ancestry cluster associated with self-reported Caucasian donors. The study aimed to test whether cataloging public T cell receptors could reveal signatures of past pathogen exposure. The study profiled the T cell repertoires of hundreds of subjects by immunosequencing and related them to cytomegalovirus serostatus. Along with the roughly 700-subject first cohort, a separate validation cohort of some 130 different subjects was used. To predict cytomegalovirus infection status, the study brought together high-throughput TCR immunosequencing, statistical association of individual TCRs with disease status, and machine learning. In a later analysis, previously published TCR beta repertoires from more than 500 donors were re-analyzed and high-resolution HLA genotyping was added so that TCR occurrence patterns could be studied. The later analysis used no new phenotypic data to find candidate immune exposures, relying instead on TCR beta sequences and their occurrence across donors. An earlier analysis of a few hundred of the donors applied high-throughput TCR beta sequencing to assess whether each TCR beta V gene segment acted as functional or pseudogenic. Alongside the repertoire data, information on donor age, sex, ethnicity and CMV serostatus was compiled. Genome-wide SNP genotypes for about 65% of the roughly 670 donors were used in a later genetic analysis, which treated that subset as a discovery cohort. Every repertoire in the discovery cohort had been generated on one and the same sequencing platform. Both class I and class II loci were covered by HLA typing, at four-digit resolution. Typing coverage differed by locus: A, B, C, DRB1 and DQB1 were typed in roughly 629-640 donors, DQA1 in about 550, DPA1 in 600 to 610, and DPB1 in about 450. Several DR-DQ haplotypes were handled as single units for association and clustering because linkage in the cohort was strong. Among roughly 400 genotyped donors of the cohort, an average of approximately 200,000 unique TCR beta nucleotide sequences was sequenced per donor, of which 15% to 20% were non-productive. The paper's findings and limits, for the study overall: Over 15 rarely observed V segments, including chromosome 9 orphons, were excluded from the earlier analysis of just under 600 of the donors because counts were too low. A later analysis associated around 16,000 TCR beta sequences with specific HLA alleles at a false discovery rate of 0.05. The classifier was reported to diagnose cytomegalovirus status with high specificity and sensitivity in both the original and validation cohorts. Strong co-occurrence of HLA alleles, especially DR and DQ, made assigning TCR associations to individual alleles difficult. Linkage disequilibrium might explain the correlated functional status among segregating V segments, but an unknown experimental factor could not be ruled out. Broadly in line with IMGT annotations, most TCR beta V segments showed up in productive rearrangements about 87% or about 30% of the time in an earlier analysis of 450 to 750 of the donors. Most TCR sequences were observed very rarely across donors, whereas some public TCRs were present in many individuals. The cohort was sequenced for TCR beta chains only, and without alpha or paired-chain data the features that could be detected were limited. A further reported finding was that TCR beta sequences accurately predicted the HLA-A and HLA-B alleles for most subjects in the first cohort. In the study, some 160 TCR beta chains were listed as associated with cytomegalovirus. In a later analysis, the rate of TCR association differed among HLA loci, with DRB1 alleles having the most associated TCRs and HLA-C alleles having the fewest. A later analysis found that HLA-associated TCR beta chains were more clonally expanded and had lower generation probabilities than equally common non-associated chains. HLA typing was unavailable for some donors at each locus, so association tests used only the typed subset. Several of the top co-occurrence clusters appeared to be linked to parvovirus B19, influenza, CMV and Epstein-Barr virus, according to a later analysis. Because the 87-base-pair reads could not distinguish some IMGT-functional V segments, including TRBV6-2 and TRBV6-3, those segments were excluded. In vitro tests confirmed that a few of the cytomegalovirus-associated TCR beta chains recognize cytomegalovirus antigens. In a later genetic analysis, a missense DCLRE1C variant was associated with V-gene and J-gene trimming of TCR beta chains, and the association was replicated in an independent cohort. In a later genetic analysis, fewer N-insertions in productive TCRs were reported among donors in an Asian-associated ancestry cluster than the roughly 700-donor mean. A later analysis found that most CMV-associated TCR beta chains appeared HLA-restricted, with HLA associations seemingly driven largely by CMV exposure. A group of highly shared sequence variants was considered likely to be a technical artifact of the sequencing pipeline. Presence/absence analyses assumed roughly uniform sequencing depth across donors, an assumption that may not hold. The authors suggested that the approach could potentially be extended to other disease states and immunological phenotypes. For the cohort, immune exposure information was limited to CMV serostatus.

Library preparation was by the immunoSEQ multiplex PCR assay. A mixture of 60 forward primers for TCR Vbeta segments and 13 reverse primers for TCR Jbeta segments was used in the multiplex PCR. The CDR3 region of rearranged TCR beta genes was amplified from genomic DNA with a multiplex PCR assay. Amplified TCR beta libraries were sequenced as 87-base-pair reads on the Illumina HiSeq System. Per the authors' processing: A later analysis counted about 80 million unique TCR beta chains across the 666 repertoires, and some 11 million of these chains were shared by at least two donors. Raw reads were error-corrected and collapsed into unique sequences with a nearest-neighbor algorithm that merged closely related sequences to remove PCR and sequencing errors. Alignment of CDR3 sequences to IMGT reference sequences was used to assign V, D and J gene segments. Each retained sequence needed at least a six-nucleotide match to both a V gene segment and a J gene segment. Rearrangements were classified as productive when the CDR3 lacked stop codons and remained in frame with V and J, and all other rearrangements were classified as non-productive. CDR3 was defined by IMGT convention, running from the second conserved V-encoded cysteine to the conserved J-encoded phenylalanine. Sequences without an unambiguous match to a single V gene segment were excluded from the earlier analysis of about 640 of the donors. An earlier analysis of several hundred of the donors classified V segments as functional when productive rearrangements were above 56.7% and as segregating when the standard deviation between donors was above 5%. To diagnose cytomegalovirus status from the catalog of TCR beta chain sequences, a statistical classification framework was built. In a later analysis, TCR nucleotide sequences were compared against IMGT/GENE-DB human TR gene sequences so that V and J genes could be assigned. Using the TCRdist pipeline, a later analysis assigned CDR3 sequences along with most-parsimonious VDJ recombination scenarios. A later analysis defined each TCR beta chain by its CDR3 amino acid sequence plus V-gene family, and excluded reads lacking a unique V-gene family. In a later analysis, 450 to 600 highly shared, low-generation-probability nucleotide sequences were removed to address suspected cross-contamination and a sequencing artifact. For each public chain, a later analysis derived a clonal expansion index from normalized ranks of inferred template counts within each repertoire. In a later analysis, generation probabilities were computed with a VDJ recombination model fitted to out-of-frame rearrangements, and the resulting probabilities were checked against IGoR. Hypergeometric tests were used in a later analysis to score TCR-TCR, TCR-HLA and TCR-CMV co-occurrence, with a repertoire-size bias correction applied to the TCR pairs. To estimate false discovery rates, a later analysis permuted the HLA or CMV assignments 20 times. In a later analysis, co-occurring TCRs were grouped with DBSCAN, and TCRdist sequence similarity was added when clustering was performed within HLA-allele-positive subsets. Co-occurrence clustering excluded repertoires with fewer than 30,000 or more than 120,000 public chains, plus five with anomalous nucleotide sharing. TCRdb re-hosts the immuneACCESS table, in-frame sequences only. Its copies lack some clones; in the studies checked, an unresolved V gene accounts for under half of them, and the cause for the rest is not known. That table gives V, J and clone size, and the DNA gave D and trimming. The sample includes about 180,000 clones, with more than 60% observed a single time. The ten biggest clones cover roughly 3% of the sample.

The cohort comprised fewer than 750 healthy bone marrow donors. At the time of sampling, all cohort members were nominally healthy, though unrecorded immune exposures were likely present. The donor tested CMV seropositive and was one of the 289 seropositive cohort members. A peripheral blood sample was collected from each donor, and TCR beta sequencing was performed on peripheral blood mononuclear cells. The Qiagen DNeasy Blood Extraction Kit was used to extract genomic DNA from the blood cell samples. The CDR3, from cysteine to phenylalanine, totals 18 residues. This entry keeps only the CDR3 DNA: 54 bases, framed from base 1. Trimming at the junction amounts to 0 bases on V and 1 base on J, and the germline ends lie 19 bases apart. The CDR1 and CDR2 encoded by the germline V gene are SGHRS and YFSETQ.

Sequenced: PBMCs. Recombination linked TRBV5-1 to TRBJ1-1; too little of a D gene remains to name it. The origin of this receptor is a woman in her forties or fifties in good health and CMV-seropositive. CDR3 region: CASSLDGSWPGRNTEAFF. The nucleotides read TGCGCCAGCAGCTTGGATGGCTCCTGGCCAGGTCGGAACACTGAAGCTTTCTTT.